The sequence of this T cell receptor beta chain was determined in a study of cytomegalovirus exposure and HLA in healthy donors. The study, taken as a whole, reports: In a later analysis, several top co-occurrence clusters appeared linked to parvovirus B19, influenza, CMV and Epstein-Barr virus.

As for this clone: Its cognate antigen is unknown.

The CDR3 is 15 residues long. The ends lost 3 bases at V and 6 bases at J; junction bases unmatched: 8. Germline CDR1 reads SNHLY; CDR2 reads FYNNEI. The PCR was carried out with 60 Vbeta primers and 13 Jbeta primers. Here immunoSEQ multiplex PCR was the method, and the copy in TCRdb shows in-frame clones only, minus some. The sample includes 150,000 to 200,000 clones, over 75% of them seen just once. Sample: PBMCs. This chain uses TRBV2 with TRBJ1-2; 9 bases fit TRBD1. The sequence was obtained from a boy between 2 and 10 years old in good health and CMV-seronegative. The CDR3 region has the DNA TGTGCCAGCAGTGACCAATTAGGACAGGGGCATGGCTACACCTTC. Residues: CASSDQLGQGHGYTF.